The 23 T cell receptor beta chains in this list originate from one sample, sequenced in a study of blood T cell repertoires in COVID-19 (dated by TCRdb to about 2020). Library preparation employed the immunoSEQ multiplex PCR assay. Held by TCRdb, this immuneACCESS table contains in-frame sequences only and omits some clones. Under half of the omission traces to an unresolved V gene where checked; the cause of the rest is unknown. The sample table lists about 140,000 clones, around 76% of them with a count of one. 4% to 4.5% of the sample belongs to the ten largest clones. Material for sequencing was peripheral blood. These receptors originate from a man aged 55 to 70 with acute or convalescent COVID-19.

The chain joins TRBV10-3 to TRBJ2-3, with D possibly matching TRBD2 (5 bases). This CDR3 comprises 16 residues. Trimming shortened V by 6 bases and J by 0 bases, and 16 bases separated the two germline ends. CDR1 is ENHRY, CDR2 SYGVKD, per germline. CDR3 loop: CAIRDLGGRSTDTQYF. The CDR3, as DNA: TGTGCCATCAGGGACTTGGGCGGGCGGAGCACAGATACGCAGTATTTT.

The rearrangement uses TRBV27 and TRBJ2-1, with 9 bases fitting TRBD1. The CDR3 is 14 residues long. V lost 6 bases, J lost 12 bases, and 12 bases stayed unmatched. Germline lookup yields CDR1 MNHEY and CDR2 SMNVEV (reference sequence). The CDR3, as DNA: TGTGCCAGCAGCCCCGGGACAGGGAGATTATCGCAGTTCTTC. Amino acid sequence: CASSPGTGRLSQFF.

The chain carries TRBV4-1 and TRBJ2-7, with D tentatively TRBD2 (6 bases). The CDR3 totals 14 residues. V gave up 8 bases and J gave up 0 bases, with 14 bases separating them. Germline V gives CDR1 MGHRA, CDR2 YSYEKL. The CDR3 DNA reads as TGCGCCAGCCGAGCCGCGGGGAGCTCCTACGAGCAGTACTTC. Translated: CASRAAGSSYEQYF.

The gene calls are TRBV3-1 (or the pseudogene TRBV3-2) and TRBJ1-1, with TRBD1 as a possible D gene (6 bases). Trimming removed 1 base at V and 9 bases at J, with 18 bases between. The CDR3 covers 15 residues. Per the germline V gene, CDR1 is LGHDT and CDR2 is YNNKEL (reference sequence). In DNA, the CDR3 is TGTGCCAGCAGCCAAGGACCTCCAGGGGTTAGCCAAGCTTTCTTT. Protein sequence: CASSQGPPGVSQAFF.

The rearrangement links TRBV28 to TRBJ2-2; D perhaps matches TRBD1 (5 bases). CDR1 is MDHEN and CDR2 is SYDVKM in the germline V gene. Trimming removed 5 bases at V and 3 bases at J, with 10 bases between. There are 14 residues in the CDR3. The chain's CDR3 is CASSRPQDTGELFF. The CDR3, as DNA: TGTGCCAGCAGTCGCCCACAGGACACCGGGGAGCTGTTTTTT.

In its sample, this clone was seen a few times. The V call is TRBV27, the J call TRBJ2-1; a possible D gene is TRBD2 (6 bases). The germline V gene has CDR1 MNHEY and CDR2 SMNVEV (reference sequence). V lost 6 bases and J lost 0, with 18 bases in between. CDR3 size: 17 residues. The CDR3 here is CASSFNPGLSSYNEQFF. CDR3 coding DNA: TGTGCCAGCAGCTTCAATCCGGGACTGAGCTCCTACAATGAGCAGTTCTTC.

The chain recombines TRBV3-1 (or the pseudogene TRBV3-2) with TRBJ2-3; weak D call: TRBD2 (5 bases). The CDR3 is made up of 13 amino acids. The germline V gene has CDR1 LGHDT and CDR2 YNNKEL (reference sequence). V shed 0 bases and J shed 9 bases, with 10 bases lying between them. CDR3 coding DNA: TGTGCCAGCAGCCAAGATATGAGGAGGACGCAGTATTTT. Amino acid sequence: CASSQDMRRTQYF.

This chain uses TRBV2 with TRBJ2-7; 7 bases match TRBD1. Germline CDR1 SNHLY, CDR2 FYNNEI. CDR3 length: 15 amino acids. The ends lost 7 bases at V and 0 bases at J; junction bases unmatched: 9. The CDR3 DNA sequence: TGTGCCAGCACCGGGGACAGTTCCGACTCCTACGAGCAGTACTTC. It specifies CASTGDSSDSYEQYF.

The chain has TRBV19 and TRBJ1-5; D not certain. The CDR3 is 15 amino acids. Germline V CDR1 and CDR2: LNHDA, SQIVND (reference sequence). V was shortened by 1 base and J by 2 bases, with 9 bases between the two germline ends. CDR3 sequence reads: CASSIGSVGNQPQHF. In DNA, the CDR3 is TGTGCCAGTAGTATAGGGTCAGTGGGCAATCAGCCCCAGCATTTT.

The chain couples TRBV19 to TRBJ2-1, with 7 bases lining up with TRBD1. Germline V lookup: CDR1 LNHDA, CDR2 SQIVND (reference sequence). V dropped 4 bases and J dropped 6; count of bases not matched to a gene: 6. The CDR3 totals 14 residues. CDR3 amino acids: CASSTQGLGNEQFF. DNA of the CDR3: TGTGCCAGTAGTACACAGGGGCTGGGCAATGAGCAGTTCTTC.

J is TRBJ2-5 and V is TRBV19; 15 bases line up with TRBD2. Looked up from germline, CDR1 is LNHDA and CDR2 is SQIVND (reference sequence). This CDR3 contains 16 residues. V trimming: 2 bases; J trimming: 5 bases; junction bases outside the gene matches: 3. The CDR3 DNA is TGTGCCAGTAGTATACAGGGGACTAGCGGGAGGGAGACCCAGTACTTC. Translating gives CASSIQGTSGRETQYF.

This chain uses TRBV6-6 with TRBJ2-3; TRBD1 agrees at 8 bases. The junction had 8 bases not matched to a gene; V was cut back by 6 bases and J by 6 bases. The germline V gene has CDR1 MNHNY and CDR2 SVGAGI (reference sequence). The CDR3 contains 14 residues. CDR3 in amino acids: CASRTGQVKDTQYF. The CDR3 DNA reads TGTGCCAGCAGAACGGGACAGGTTAAGGATACGCAGTATTTT.

The chain is built from TRBV2 and TRBJ1-6, with 9 bases identical to TRBD1. The CDR3 extends over 18 amino acids. Trimming took 0 bases from V and 3 from J; bases not matched to a gene: 6. Germline values: CDR1 SNHLY, CDR2 FYNNEI. CDR3 nucleotides: TGTGCCAGCAGTGAAGCAACTAGGGACAGGGACTATAATTCACCCCTCCACTTT. This sequence encodes CASSEATRDRDYNSPLHF.

This chain uses TRBV2 with TRBJ1-2; D is perhaps TRBD1 (5 bases). Germline assignment: CDR1 SNHLY and CDR2 FYNNEI. V lost 7 bases and J 6 bases, leaving 15 bases between the germline ends. The CDR3 is 13 amino acids. The CDR3 nucleotides are TGTGCCAGCATGGCCAGGCAGGGCGATGGCTACACCTTC. Encoded protein: CASMARQGDGYTF.

The chain combines TRBV19 with TRBJ2-1; TRBD1 aligns across 11 bases. Losses at the gene ends were 6 bases for V and 6 bases for J; bases not matched to a gene: 13. The CDR3 runs 17 residues. Germline V gives CDR1 LNHDA, CDR2 SQIVND (reference sequence). As DNA, the CDR3 is TGTGCCAGTAGGCCGGGACAGGGGGTTCGTGTCCCCAATGAGCAGTTCTTC. This gives the protein CASRPGQGVRVPNEQFF. Full variable domain (remainder filled in from reference TRBV19 and TRBJ2-1): DGGITQSPKYLFRKEGQNVTLSCEQNLNHDAMYWYRQDPGQGLRLIYYSQIVNDFQKGDIAEGYSVSREKKESFPLTVTSAQKNPTAFYLCASRPGQGVRVPNEQFFGPGTRLTVL.

The gene calls are TRBV14 and TRBJ2-7; 8 bases agree with TRBD2. In germline, CDR1 is SGHDN, CDR2 FVKESK. The junction had 8 bases not matched to a gene; V was cut back by 1 base and J by 3 bases. The CDR3 runs to 16 residues. The CDR3 region is CASSQAPRGARYEQYF. CDR3 bases: TGTGCCAGCAGCCAAGCCCCGCGGGGGGCACGCTACGAGCAGTACTTC.

This sequence joins TRBV2 and TRBJ1-3; TRBD1 aligns across 8 bases. The J segment lost 2 bases and the V segment lost 3 bases, leaving 6 bases of the junction unmatched. CDR3 size: 16 residues. Germline CDR1 SNHLY, CDR2 FYNNEI. The CDR3 bases are TGTGCCAGCAGTGAGTTTCAGGGGGCTACTGGAAACACCATATATTTT. Its protein product is CASSEFQGATGNTIYF. The whole variable domain, filled in from reference TRBV2 and TRBJ1-3, reads EPEVTQTPSHQVTQMGQEVILRCVPISNHLYFYWYRQILGQKVEFLVSFYNNEISEKSEIFDDQFSVERPDGSNFTLKIRSTKLEDSAMYFCASSEFQGATGNTIYFGEGSWLTVV.

J is TRBJ2-7 and V is TRBV7-8; 9 bases agree with TRBD1. The germline gives CDR1 SGHVS, CDR2 FQNEAQ. Unmatched junction bases numbered 7, after V lost 10 bases and J lost 0 bases. This CDR3 has 14 amino acids. Here the CDR3 reads CATTPGQGSYEQYF. CDR3 in DNA: TGTGCCACCACTCCGGGACAGGGCTCCTACGAGCAGTACTTC.

This clone was recorded once. The CDR3 nucleotides read TGCGCCAGCAGCTCCCCGCCAGGGGGCACTGAAGCTTTCTTT. This encodes CASSSPPGGTEAFF. The chain couples TRBV5-1 to TRBJ1-1, with 7 bases lining up with TRBD1. Germline V CDR1 and CDR2: SGHRS, YFSETQ. The junction had 6 bases not matched to a gene; V was cut back by 3 bases and J by 4 bases. The CDR3 extends over 14 amino acids.

V gene TRBV7-9 combines with J gene TRBJ2-2, with D tentatively TRBD2 (6 bases). Germline values: CDR1 SEHNR, CDR2 FQNEAQ (reference sequence). The V end lost 4 bases, the J end lost 1 base, and 10 bases lay between the germline ends. CDR3 length: 15 residues. The CDR3 protein is CASSWGGGNTGELFF. CDR3 in DNA: TGTGCCAGCAGCTGGGGAGGAGGGAACACCGGGGAGCTGTTTTTT.

Comments on this clone: The sample contains more than one DNA sequence encoding this CDR3. The chain has TRBV12-3 or TRBV12-4 and TRBJ1-5; the D gene is possibly TRBD1 (5 bases). With 6 bases removed from V and 6 bases from J, the gap between germline ends came to 9 bases. The CDR3 totals 12 residues. The CDR3 protein is CASSRGGQPQHF. The DNA for the CDR3 is TGTGCCAGCAGCCGGGGGGGTCAGCCCCAGCATTTT.

A few counts support this clone. The chain is built from TRBV12-3 or TRBV12-4 and TRBJ2-4; 10 bases fit TRBD2. V lost 2 bases, J lost 8 bases, and 0 bases stayed unmatched. This CDR3 region has 13 residues. Written as DNA, the CDR3 is TGTGCCAGCAGTTTAAGCGGGAGGGACATTCAGTACTTC. Encoded protein: CASSLSGRDIQYF.

This sequence joins TRBV5-1 and TRBJ2-1; D is unclear. The CDR3 loop spans 14 amino acids. The germline V gene encodes CDR1 SGHRS and CDR2 YFSETQ. V lost 0 bases to trimming and J lost 8 bases, with 12 bases between them. The chain's CDR3 is CASSLATTRYEQFF. The CDR3 bases are TGCGCCAGCAGCTTGGCTACCACGAGATATGAGCAGTTCTTC.